This section outlines one TCR beta chain sequence together with its context. Antigen specificity is unknown. The repertoire was sequenced with immunoSEQ multiplex PCR; TCRdb's copy has only in-frame clones and lacks some. The sample shows approximately 75,000 clones, less than 95% of them seen only once. Unstimulated Tregs (CD4+CD25+CD127-) and CD4+CD25- non-Tregs were sorted from PBMCs. Regulatory T cells were sorted from thawed PBMCs rested overnight at 37°C with approximately 180 IU/ml IL-2. Trimming left V 8 bases short and J 4 bases short, with 18 bases between. The CDR3 runs to 15 residues. CDR1 is MDHEN, CDR2 SYDVKM, per germline. The data originate from a study of Tregs in tolerant kidney transplant recipients. Broader study findings: Donor-specific Treg expansion exceeded global Treg expansion in tolerant patients, suggesting antigen drive. Validation in larger populations is needed because few patients were studied.

The source material was Tregs from blood, sampled before the transplant. The TCR sequence derives from a human donor who received a combined kidney and bone marrow transplant. The V and J genes are TRBV28 and TRBJ1-5; D not certain. CDR3 bases: TGTGCCAGCTCCACCACCGGCGGAGGAAATCAGCCCCAGCATTTT. Translation gives CASSTTGGGNQPQHF.